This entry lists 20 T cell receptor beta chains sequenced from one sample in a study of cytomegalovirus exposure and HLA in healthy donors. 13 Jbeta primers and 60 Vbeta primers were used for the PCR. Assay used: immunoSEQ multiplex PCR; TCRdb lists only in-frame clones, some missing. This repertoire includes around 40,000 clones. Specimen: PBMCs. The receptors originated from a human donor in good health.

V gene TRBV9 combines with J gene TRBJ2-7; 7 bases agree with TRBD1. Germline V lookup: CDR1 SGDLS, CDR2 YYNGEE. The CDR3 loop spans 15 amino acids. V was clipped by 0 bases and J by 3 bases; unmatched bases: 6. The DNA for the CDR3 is TGTGCCAGCAGCGTAGCCGGGACAGAAATCTACGAGCAGTACTTC. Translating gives CASSVAGTEIYEQYF.

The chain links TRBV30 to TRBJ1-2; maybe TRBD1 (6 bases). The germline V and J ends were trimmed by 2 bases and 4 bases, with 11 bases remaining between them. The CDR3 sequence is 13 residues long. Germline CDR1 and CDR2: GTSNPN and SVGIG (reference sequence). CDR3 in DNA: TGTGCCTGGAGTCCAGGGGCCAGCTATGGCTACACCTTC. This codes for CAWSPGASYGYTF.

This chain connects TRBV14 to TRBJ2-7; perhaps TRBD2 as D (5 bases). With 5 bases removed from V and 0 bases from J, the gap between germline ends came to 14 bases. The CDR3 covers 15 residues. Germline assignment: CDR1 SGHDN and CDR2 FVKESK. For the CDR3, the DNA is TGTGCCAGCAGCACCGGAGGTTTTAGCTCCTACGAGCAGTACTTC. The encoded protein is CASSTGGFSSYEQYF.

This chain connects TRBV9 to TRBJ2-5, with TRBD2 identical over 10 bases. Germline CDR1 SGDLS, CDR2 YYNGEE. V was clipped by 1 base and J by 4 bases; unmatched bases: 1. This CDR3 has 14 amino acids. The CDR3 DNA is TGTGCCAGCAGCGTACCTAGCGGGGGAGAGACCCAGTACTTC. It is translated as CASSVPSGGETQYF.

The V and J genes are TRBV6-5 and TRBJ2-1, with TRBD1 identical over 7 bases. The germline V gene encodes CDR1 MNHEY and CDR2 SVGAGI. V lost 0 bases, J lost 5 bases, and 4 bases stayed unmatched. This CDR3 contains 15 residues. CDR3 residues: CASSYSGTDDNEQFF. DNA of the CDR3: TGTGCCAGCAGTTACTCGGGGACAGACGACAATGAGCAGTTCTTC.

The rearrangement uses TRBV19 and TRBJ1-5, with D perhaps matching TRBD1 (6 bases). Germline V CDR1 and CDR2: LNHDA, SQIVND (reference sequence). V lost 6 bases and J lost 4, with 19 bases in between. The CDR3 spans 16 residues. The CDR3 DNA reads TGTGCCAGTAGCCTACTCGGTAGGGGGTCAAATCAGCCCCAGCATTTT. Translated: CASSLLGRGSNQPQHF.

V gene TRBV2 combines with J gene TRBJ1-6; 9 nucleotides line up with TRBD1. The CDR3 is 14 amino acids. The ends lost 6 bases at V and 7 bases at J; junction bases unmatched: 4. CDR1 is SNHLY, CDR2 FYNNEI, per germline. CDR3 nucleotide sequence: TGTGCCAGCAGGCCCGGACAGGGGAATTCACCCCTCCACTTT. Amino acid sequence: CASRPGQGNSPLHF. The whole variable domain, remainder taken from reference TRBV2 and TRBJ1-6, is EPEVTQTPSHQVTQMGQEVILRCVPISNHLYFYWYRQILGQKVEFLVSFYNNEISEKSEIFDDQFSVERPDGSNFTLKIRSTKLEDSAMYFCASRPGQGNSPLHFGNGTRLTVT.

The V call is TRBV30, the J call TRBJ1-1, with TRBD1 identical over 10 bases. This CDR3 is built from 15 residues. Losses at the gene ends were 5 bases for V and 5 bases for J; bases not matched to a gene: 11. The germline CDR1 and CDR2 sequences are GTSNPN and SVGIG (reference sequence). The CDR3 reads CAWAGQGFTGTEAFF. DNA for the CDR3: TGTGCCTGGGCGGGACAGGGGTTTACGGGTACTGAAGCTTTCTTT.

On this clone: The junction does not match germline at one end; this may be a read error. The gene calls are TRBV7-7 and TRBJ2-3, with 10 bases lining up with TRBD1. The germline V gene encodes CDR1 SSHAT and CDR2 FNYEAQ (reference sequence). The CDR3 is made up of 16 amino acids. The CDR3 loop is CASSPGQGRGSDTQYF. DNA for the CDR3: TGTGCTAGCAGCCCGGGACAGGGGCGGGGGTCAGATACGCAGTATTTT.

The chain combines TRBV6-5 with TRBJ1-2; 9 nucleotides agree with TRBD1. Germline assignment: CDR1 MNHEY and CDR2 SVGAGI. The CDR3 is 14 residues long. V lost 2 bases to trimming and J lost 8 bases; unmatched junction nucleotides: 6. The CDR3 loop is CASSYGGQGLGYTF. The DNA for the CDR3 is TGTGCCAGCAGTTACGGGGGACAGGGCCTAGGCTACACCTTC.

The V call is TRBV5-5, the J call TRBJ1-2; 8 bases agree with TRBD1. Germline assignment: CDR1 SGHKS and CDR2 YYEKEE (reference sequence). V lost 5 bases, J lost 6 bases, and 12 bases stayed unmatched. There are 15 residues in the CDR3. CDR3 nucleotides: TGTGCCAGCAGTCGCGACAGGGGCCTTAGGAATGGCTACACCTTC. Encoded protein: CASSRDRGLRNGYTF.

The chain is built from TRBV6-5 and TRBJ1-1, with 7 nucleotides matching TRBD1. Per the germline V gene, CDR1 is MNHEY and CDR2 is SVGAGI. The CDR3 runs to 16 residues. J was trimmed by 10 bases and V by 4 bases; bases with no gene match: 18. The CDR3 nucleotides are TGTGCCAGCAGTTCTCAAAACCCGCAGGGGGAACGGGGAGCTTTCTTT. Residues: CASSSQNPQGERGAFF.

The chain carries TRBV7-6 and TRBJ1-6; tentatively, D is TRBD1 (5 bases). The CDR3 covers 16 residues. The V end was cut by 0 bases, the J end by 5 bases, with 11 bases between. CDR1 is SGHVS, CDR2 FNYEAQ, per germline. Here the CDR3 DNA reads TGTGCCAGCAGCTTAGCGGGGGGACTACATAATTCACCCCTCCACTTT. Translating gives CASSLAGGLHNSPLHF.

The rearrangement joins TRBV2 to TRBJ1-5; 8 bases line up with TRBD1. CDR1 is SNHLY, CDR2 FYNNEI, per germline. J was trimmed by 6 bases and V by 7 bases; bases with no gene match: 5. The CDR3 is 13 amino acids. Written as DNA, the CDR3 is TGTGCCAGCAATCGACAGGGGACTCAGCCCCAGCATTTT. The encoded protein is CASNRQGTQPQHF.

CDR3 DNA: TGTGCCAGCAGCGTGGGGGCAGGGCCCCAGCCCCAGCATTTT. Encoded protein: CASSVGAGPQPQHF. The V gene is TRBV9, the J gene TRBJ1-5, with D maybe TRBD1 (6 bases). The CDR3 extends over 14 amino acids. Germline V CDR1 and CDR2: SGDLS, YYNGEE. V lost 2 bases to trimming and J lost 7 bases, with 13 bases between them.

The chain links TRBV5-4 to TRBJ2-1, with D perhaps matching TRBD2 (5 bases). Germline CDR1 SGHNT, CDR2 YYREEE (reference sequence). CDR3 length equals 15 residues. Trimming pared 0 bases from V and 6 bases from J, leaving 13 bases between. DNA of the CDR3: TGTGCCAGCAGCTTGGCCGGGGAGAATGGCAATGAGCAGTTCTTC. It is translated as CASSLAGENGNEQFF.

This chain's CDR3 is CATWEGTGGTEQYF. CDR3 bases: TGTGCCACCTGGGAGGGGACAGGGGGCACCGAGCAGTACTTC. The chain recombines TRBV28 with TRBJ2-7, with TRBD1 identical over 12 bases. The CDR3 covers 14 residues. V was clipped by 10 bases and J by 6 bases; unmatched bases: 10. CDR1 and CDR2 from the germline V gene are MDHEN and SYDVKM. The full variable domain, completed using reference TRBV28 and TRBJ2-7, is DVKVTQSSRYLVKRTGEKVFLECVQDMDHENMFWYRQDPGLGLRLIYFSYDVKMKEKGDIPEGYSVSREKKERFSLILESASTNQTSMYLCATWEGTGGTEQYFGPGTRLTVT.

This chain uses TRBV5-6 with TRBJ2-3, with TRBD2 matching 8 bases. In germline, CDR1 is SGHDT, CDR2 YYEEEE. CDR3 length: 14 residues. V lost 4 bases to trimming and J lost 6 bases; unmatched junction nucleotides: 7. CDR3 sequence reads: CASSDKSGGDTQYF. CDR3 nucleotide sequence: TGTGCCAGCAGCGATAAGTCGGGAGGGGATACGCAGTATTTT. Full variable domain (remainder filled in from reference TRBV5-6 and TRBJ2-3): DAGVTQSPTHLIKTRGQQVTLRCSPKSGHDTVSWYQQALGQGPQFIFQYYEEEERQRGNFPDRFSGHQFPNYSSELNVNALLLGDSALYLCASSDKSGGDTQYFGPGTRLTVL.

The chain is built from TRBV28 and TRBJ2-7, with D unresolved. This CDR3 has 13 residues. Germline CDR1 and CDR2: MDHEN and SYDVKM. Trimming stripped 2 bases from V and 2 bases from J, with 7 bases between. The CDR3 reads CASSLGPPYEQYF. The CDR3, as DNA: TGTGCCAGCAGTTTAGGCCCTCCCTACGAGCAGTACTTC.

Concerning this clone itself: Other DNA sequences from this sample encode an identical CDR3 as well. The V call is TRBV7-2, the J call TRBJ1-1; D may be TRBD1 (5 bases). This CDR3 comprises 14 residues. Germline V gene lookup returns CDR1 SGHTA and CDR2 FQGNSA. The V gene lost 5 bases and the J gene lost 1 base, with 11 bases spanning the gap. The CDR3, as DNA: TGTGCCAGCAGCACCGGAAGGGGGAACACTGAAGCTTTCTTT. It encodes CASSTGRGNTEAFF.